This TCR beta chain comes out of a study of Graves' ophthalmopathy and Graves' hyperthyroidism. This clonotype has ten or more counts. Scientists amplified the TCR beta CDR3 regions from RNA transcripts. The first-round RT-PCR employed HTBI primers together with the Qiagen OneStep RT-PCR kit. A multiplex PCR was then performed as the second round. From the multiplex PCR reads, TCRdb called clonotypes with MiXCR, one entry per CDR3 protein. Seen here are about 480,000 distinct CDR3 sequences, roughly an eighth observed once, and the top ten hold about 10%. From germline, CDR1 is SGHAT and CDR2 FQNNGV. Trimming took 5 bases from V and 0 from J; bases not matched to a gene: 9. The CDR3 extends over 16 amino acids.

The receptor comes from a woman in her twenties or thirties with Graves' ophthalmopathy. Sequencing was done on a sample of blood. The V and J genes are TRBV11-2 and TRBJ1-1; 7 nucleotides align to TRBD1. In DNA form, the CDR3 reads TGTGCCAGCAGCACACCCGGGACAGACCTGAACACTGAAGCTTTCTTT. Amino acids: CASSTPGTDLNTEAFF.